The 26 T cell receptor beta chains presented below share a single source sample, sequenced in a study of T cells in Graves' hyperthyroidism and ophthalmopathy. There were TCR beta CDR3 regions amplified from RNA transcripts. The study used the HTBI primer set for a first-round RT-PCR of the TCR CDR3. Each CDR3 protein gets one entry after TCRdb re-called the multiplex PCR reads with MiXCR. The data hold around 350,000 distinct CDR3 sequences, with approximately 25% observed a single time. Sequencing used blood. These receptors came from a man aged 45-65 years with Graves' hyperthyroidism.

The CDR3 region is CASSLVEGSNQPQHF. The CDR3 DNA is TGTGCCAGCAGCTTAGTAGAAGGGTCCAATCAGCCCCAGCATTTT. This chain links TRBV7-2 with TRBJ1-5, with D unresolved. V was clipped by 1 base and J by 3 bases, with 10 bases between them. The CDR3 covers 15 residues. CDR1 SGHTA and CDR2 FQGNSA come from the germline V gene.

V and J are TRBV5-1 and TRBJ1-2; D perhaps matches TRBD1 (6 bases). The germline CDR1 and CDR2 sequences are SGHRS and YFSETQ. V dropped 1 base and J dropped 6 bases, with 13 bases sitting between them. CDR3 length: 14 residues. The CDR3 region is CASSLSGGANGYTF. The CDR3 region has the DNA TGCGCCAGCAGCTTGTCGGGGGGCGCAAATGGCTACACCTTC.

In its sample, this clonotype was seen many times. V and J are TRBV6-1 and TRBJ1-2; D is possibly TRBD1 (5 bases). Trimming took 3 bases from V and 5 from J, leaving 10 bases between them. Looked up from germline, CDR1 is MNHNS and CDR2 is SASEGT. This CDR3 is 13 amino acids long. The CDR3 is CASSDSGPYGYTF. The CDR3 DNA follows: TGTGCCAGCAGTGATTCAGGGCCTTATGGCTACACCTTC.

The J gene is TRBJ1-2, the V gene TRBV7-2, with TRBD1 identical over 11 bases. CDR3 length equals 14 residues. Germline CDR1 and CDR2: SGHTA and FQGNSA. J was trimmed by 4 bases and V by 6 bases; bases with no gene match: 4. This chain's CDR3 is CASRGDRGFYGYTF. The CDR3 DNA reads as TGTGCCAGCAGGGGGGACAGGGGGTTCTATGGCTACACCTTC.

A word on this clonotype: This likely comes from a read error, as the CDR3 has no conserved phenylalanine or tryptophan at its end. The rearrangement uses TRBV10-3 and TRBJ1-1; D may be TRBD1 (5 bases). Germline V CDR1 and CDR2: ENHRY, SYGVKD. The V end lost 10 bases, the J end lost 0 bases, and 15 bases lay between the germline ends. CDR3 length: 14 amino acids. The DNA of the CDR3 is TGTGCCAGCTTGTCGACAGCTATGAACACTGAAGCTTTCCTT. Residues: CASLSTAMNTEAFL.

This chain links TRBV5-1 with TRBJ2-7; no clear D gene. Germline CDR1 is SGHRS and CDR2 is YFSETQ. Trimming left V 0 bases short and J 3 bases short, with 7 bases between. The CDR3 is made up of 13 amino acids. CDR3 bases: TGCGCCAGCAGCTTGGGCAGTTACTACGAGCAGTACTTC. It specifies CASSLGSYYEQYF.

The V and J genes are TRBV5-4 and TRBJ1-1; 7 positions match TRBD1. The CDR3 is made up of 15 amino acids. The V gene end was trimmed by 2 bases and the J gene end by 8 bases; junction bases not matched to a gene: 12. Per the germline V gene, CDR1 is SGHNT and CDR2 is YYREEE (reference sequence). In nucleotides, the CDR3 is TGTGCCAGCAGCTTTCCCCCCGGGACAGAATTAGAAGCTTTCTTT. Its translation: CASSFPPGTELEAFF.

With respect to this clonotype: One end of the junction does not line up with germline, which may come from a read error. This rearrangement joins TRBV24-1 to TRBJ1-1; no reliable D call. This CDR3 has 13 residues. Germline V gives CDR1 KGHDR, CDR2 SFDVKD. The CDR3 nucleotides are TGTGCCACCAGTGACCAACTTGAGGGTGAAGCCTTCTTT. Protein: CATSDQLEGEAFF.

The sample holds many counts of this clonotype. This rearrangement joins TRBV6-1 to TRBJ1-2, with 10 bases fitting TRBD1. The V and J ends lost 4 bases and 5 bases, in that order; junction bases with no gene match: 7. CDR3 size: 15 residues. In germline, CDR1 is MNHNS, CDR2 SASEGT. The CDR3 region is CASSVGTGAPYGYTF. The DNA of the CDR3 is TGTGCCAGCAGTGTCGGGACAGGGGCACCTTATGGCTACACCTTC.

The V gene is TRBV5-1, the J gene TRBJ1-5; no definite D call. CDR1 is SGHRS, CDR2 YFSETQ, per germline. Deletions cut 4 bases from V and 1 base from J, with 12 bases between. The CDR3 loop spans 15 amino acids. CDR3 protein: CASSPDGESNQPQHF. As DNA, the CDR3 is TGCGCCAGCAGCCCGGACGGGGAGAGCAATCAGCCCCAGCATTTT.

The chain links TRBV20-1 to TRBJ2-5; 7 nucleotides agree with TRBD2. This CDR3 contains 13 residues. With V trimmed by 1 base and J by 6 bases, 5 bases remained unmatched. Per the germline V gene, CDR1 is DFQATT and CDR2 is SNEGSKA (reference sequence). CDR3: CSARVGRQQTQYF. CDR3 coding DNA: TGCAGTGCTAGAGTCGGGAGGCAGCAGACCCAGTACTTC.

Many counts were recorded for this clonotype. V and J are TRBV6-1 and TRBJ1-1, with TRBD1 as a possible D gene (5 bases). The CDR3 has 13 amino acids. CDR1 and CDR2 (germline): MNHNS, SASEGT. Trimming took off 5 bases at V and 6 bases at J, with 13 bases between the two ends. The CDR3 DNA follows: TGTGCCAGCAGTCGCCAGGGAGGGGCTGAAGCTTTCTTT. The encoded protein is CASSRQGGAEAFF.

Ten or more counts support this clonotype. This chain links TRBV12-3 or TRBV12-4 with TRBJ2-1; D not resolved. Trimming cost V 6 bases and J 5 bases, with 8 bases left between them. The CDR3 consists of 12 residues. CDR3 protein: CASSLTDNEQFF. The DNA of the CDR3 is TGTGCCAGCAGCCTGACTGACAATGAGCAGTTCTTC.

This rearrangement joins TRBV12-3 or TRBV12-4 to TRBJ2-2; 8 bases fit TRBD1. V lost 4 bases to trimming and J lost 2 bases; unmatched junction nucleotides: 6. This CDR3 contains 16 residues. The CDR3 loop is CASSSHGQGNTGELFF. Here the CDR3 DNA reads TGTGCCAGCAGTTCTCATGGACAGGGTAACACCGGGGAGCTGTTTTTT.

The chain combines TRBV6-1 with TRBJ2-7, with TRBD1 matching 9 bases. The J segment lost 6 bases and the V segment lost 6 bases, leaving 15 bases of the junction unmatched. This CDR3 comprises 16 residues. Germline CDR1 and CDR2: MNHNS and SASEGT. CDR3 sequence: CASRPMAGQGFFEQYF. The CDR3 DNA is TGTGCCAGCAGACCCATGGCGGGACAGGGATTTTTCGAGCAGTACTTC.

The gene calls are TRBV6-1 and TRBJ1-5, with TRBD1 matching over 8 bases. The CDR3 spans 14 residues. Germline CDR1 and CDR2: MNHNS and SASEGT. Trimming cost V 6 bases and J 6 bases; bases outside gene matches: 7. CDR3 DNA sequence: TGTGCCAGCAGAAAAGACAGGGGAACTCAGCCCCAGCATTTT. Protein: CASRKDRGTQPQHF.

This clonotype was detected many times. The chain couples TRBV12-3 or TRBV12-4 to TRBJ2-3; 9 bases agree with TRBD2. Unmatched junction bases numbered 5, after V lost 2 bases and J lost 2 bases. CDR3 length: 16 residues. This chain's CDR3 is CASSLKVAGVTDTQYF. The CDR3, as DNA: TGTGCCAGCAGTTTAAAGGTAGCGGGGGTCACAGATACGCAGTATTTT.

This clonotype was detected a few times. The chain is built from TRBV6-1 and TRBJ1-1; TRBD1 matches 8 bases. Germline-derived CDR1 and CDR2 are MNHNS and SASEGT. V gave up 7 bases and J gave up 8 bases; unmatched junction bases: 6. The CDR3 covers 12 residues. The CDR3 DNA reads TGTGCCAGCAATTTGGCAGGGGGCGAAGCTTTCTTT. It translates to CASNLAGGEAFF.

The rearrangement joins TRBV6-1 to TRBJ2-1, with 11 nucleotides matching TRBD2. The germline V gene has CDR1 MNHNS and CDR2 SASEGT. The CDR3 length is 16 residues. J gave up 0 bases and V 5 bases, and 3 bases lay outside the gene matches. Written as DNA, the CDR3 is TGTGCCAGCAGTCCAACTAGCGGGGGCTCCTACAATGAGCAGTTCTTC. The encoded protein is CASSPTSGGSYNEQFF.

The CDR3, as DNA: TGCAGTGCTTCTTCGAACAGGGCCTACGAGCAGTACTTC. It translates to CSASSNRAYEQYF. V and J are TRBV20-1 and TRBJ2-7; maybe TRBD1 (6 bases). Per germline, CDR1 DFQATT and CDR2 SNEGSKA (reference sequence). Trimming removed 5 bases from V and 2 bases from J, with 13 bases in between. The CDR3 is 13 residues long.

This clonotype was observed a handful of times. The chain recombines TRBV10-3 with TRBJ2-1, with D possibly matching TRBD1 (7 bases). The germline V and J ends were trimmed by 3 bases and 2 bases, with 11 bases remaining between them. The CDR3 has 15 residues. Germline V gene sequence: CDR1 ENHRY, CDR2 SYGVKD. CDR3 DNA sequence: TGTGCCATCAGTGACCAGGGGGGCACCTACAATGAGCAGTTCTTC. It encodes CAISDQGGTYNEQFF.

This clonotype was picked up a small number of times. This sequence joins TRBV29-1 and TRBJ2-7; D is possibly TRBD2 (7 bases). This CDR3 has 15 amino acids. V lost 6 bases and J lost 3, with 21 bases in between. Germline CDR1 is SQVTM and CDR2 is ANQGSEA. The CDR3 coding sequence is TGCAGCGTGAGGGGGGGGTTTGGGGGAAACTACGAGCAGTACTTC. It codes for CSVRGGFGGNYEQYF.

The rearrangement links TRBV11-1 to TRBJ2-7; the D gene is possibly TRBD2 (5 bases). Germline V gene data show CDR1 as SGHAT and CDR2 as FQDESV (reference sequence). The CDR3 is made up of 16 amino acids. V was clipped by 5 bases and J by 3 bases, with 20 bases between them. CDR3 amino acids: CASSVPTSASLYEQYF. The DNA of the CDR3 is TGTGCCAGCAGCGTACCCACTAGTGCTTCCCTCTACGAGCAGTACTTC.

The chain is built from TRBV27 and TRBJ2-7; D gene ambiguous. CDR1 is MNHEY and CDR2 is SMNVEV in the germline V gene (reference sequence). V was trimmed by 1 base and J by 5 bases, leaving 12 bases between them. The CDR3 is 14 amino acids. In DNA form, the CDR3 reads TGTGCCAGCAGTTTATACATCCAGAACGACGAGCAGTACTTC. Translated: CASSLYIQNDEQYF.

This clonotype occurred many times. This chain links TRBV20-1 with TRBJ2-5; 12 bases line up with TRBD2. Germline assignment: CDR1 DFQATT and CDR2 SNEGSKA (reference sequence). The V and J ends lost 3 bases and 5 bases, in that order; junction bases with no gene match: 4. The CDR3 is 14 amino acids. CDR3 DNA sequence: TGCAGTGCTAGCGGACTAGCGGGGCTTGAGACCCAGTACTTC. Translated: CSASGLAGLETQYF.

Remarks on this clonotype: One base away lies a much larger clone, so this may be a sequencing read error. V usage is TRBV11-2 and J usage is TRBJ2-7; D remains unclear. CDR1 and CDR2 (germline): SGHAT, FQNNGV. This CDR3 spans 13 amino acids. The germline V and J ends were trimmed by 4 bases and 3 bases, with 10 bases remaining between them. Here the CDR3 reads CASSSTESYEQYF. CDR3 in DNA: TGTGCCAGCAGCTCCACAGAAAGCTACGAGCAGTACTTC.